The 2 T cell receptor beta chains below come from one sample, sequenced in a study of response to subunit inactivated influenza vaccine. TCRdb fed the RT-PCR reads into MiXCR, producing one record per CDR3 protein. Of a few hundred thousand distinct CDR3 sequences listed, about 11% are singletons. Another study also made use of these data, one on T cells expressing NK-cell markers. From that report: 5'RACE template switching with UMIs generated TCR beta cDNA.

The specimen was PBMCs from blood, collected on the day of vaccination. The receptors shown here come from a man aged 50 or older who received an inactivated influenza vaccine.

The J gene is TRBJ2-7, the V gene TRBV7-8; TRBD1 matches at 7 bases. Germline assignment: CDR1 SGHVS and CDR2 FQNEAQ. V trimming: 5 bases; J trimming: 3 bases; junction bases outside the gene matches: 10. CDR3 length: 15 amino acids. In nucleotides, the CDR3 is TGTGCCAGCAGCATTAACTCCCGGGACAGCTACGAGCAGTACTTC. Protein sequence: CASSINSRDSYEQYF.

This clonotype was picked up a small number of times. This chain uses TRBV12-3 or TRBV12-4 with TRBJ1-2, with D perhaps matching TRBD1 (6 bases). This CDR3 contains 14 residues. The V gene lost 3 bases and the J gene lost 4 bases, with 12 bases spanning the gap. CDR3 sequence: CASSFVPGAYGYTF. The CDR3 DNA reads TGTGCCAGCAGTTTTGTCCCGGGGGCCTATGGCTACACCTTC.